This T cell receptor beta chain was identified during a study of CD8 T cells in ankylosing spondylitis. Study findings and constraints: Clones linked to disease were reported to show significant enrichment in matched ankylosing spondylitis synovial fluid. With a CD8+ phenotype, disease-linked clones were relatively rare in peripheral blood. Several highly homologous variants formed a TCR beta motif that appeared characteristic of ankylosing spondylitis blood. Earlier literature documents some of the motif variants in reactive arthritis synovial fluid and blood.

This clonotype has only one observation. No antigen is known for it. Quantitative 5'-RACE with molecular barcodes was used to make the TCR beta libraries. TCRdb called the 5' RACE reads again in MiXCR, with one record for every CDR3 protein. The sample comprises 450,000 or so distinct CDR3 sequences, roughly 27% of which are singletons, and 0.89% rests with the top ten. The CDR3 loop spans 13 amino acids. The trim removed 5 bases at V and 3 bases at J, leaving 7 bases unmatched. CDR1 and CDR2 (germline): GTSNPN, SVGIG (reference sequence). The V gene is TRBV30, the J gene TRBJ2-7, with 7 bases matching TRBD1. The sequence was obtained from a male donor with ankylosing spondylitis. Sequencing input: blood, either unsorted or a sorted T cell fraction (not recorded which). The CDR3 is CAWEPGQSYEQYF. In DNA form, the CDR3 reads TGTGCCTGGGAACCGGGACAGAGCTACGAGCAGTACTTC.